This T cell receptor (beta chain) originates from a study of blood T cell repertoires in COVID-19. Using immunoSEQ multiplex PCR, the repertoire was profiled, and TCRdb retains in-frame clones only, with some absent. The sample includes about 210,000 clones, 70% to 90% seen only once; the top ten take 3.5% to 5.5%. The specimen sequenced was PBMCs or T cells enriched from blood (not recorded which). This TCR was recovered from a woman in her 30s who had been exposed to COVID-19.

The CDR3 nucleotides are TGTGCCAGCAGCCTGAGCACAGATACGCAGTATTTT. Amino acid sequence: CASSLSTDTQYF. The chain uses TRBV11-2 and TRBJ2-3; D gene uncertain. CDR1 is SGHAT and CDR2 is FQNNGV in the germline V gene. The CDR3 is made up of 12 amino acids. The V gene lost 5 bases and the J gene lost 0 bases, with 3 bases spanning the gap.